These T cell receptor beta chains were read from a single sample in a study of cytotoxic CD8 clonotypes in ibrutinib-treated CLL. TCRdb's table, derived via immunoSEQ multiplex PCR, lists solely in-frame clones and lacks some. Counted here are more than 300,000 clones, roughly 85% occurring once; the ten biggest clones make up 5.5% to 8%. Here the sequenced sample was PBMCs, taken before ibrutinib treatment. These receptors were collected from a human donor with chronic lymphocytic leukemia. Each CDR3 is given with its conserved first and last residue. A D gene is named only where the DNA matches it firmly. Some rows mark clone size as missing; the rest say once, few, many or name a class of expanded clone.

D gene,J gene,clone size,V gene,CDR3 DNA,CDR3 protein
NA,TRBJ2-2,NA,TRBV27,TGTGCCAGCAGTTTCTCCCTCACCGGGGAGCTGTTTTTT,CASSFSLTGELFF
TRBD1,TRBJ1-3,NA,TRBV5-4,TGTGCCAGCAGCCCGGACAGGGGTGGAAACACCATATATTTT,CASSPDRGGNTIYF
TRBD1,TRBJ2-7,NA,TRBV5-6,TGTGCCAGCAGCTTGCTGGGACAGGGTACTTACGAGCAGTACTTC,CASSLLGQGTYEQYF
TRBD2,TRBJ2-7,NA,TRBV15,TGTGCCACCAGCAGGGGACTAGCGGGAGAAGCGAAGCAGTACTTC,CATSRGLAGEAKQYF
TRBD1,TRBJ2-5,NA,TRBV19,TGTGCCAGTAGTGGGGGACAGGGCAGTTTGGAGACCCAGTACTTC,CASSGGQGSLETQYF
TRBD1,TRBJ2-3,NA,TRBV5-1,TGCGCCAGCCGCCGTGGACAGGGGGCGAGCACAGATACGCAGTATTTT,CASRRGQGASTDTQYF
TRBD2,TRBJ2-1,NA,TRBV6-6,TGTGCCAGCGGACTAGCGGGAGAACTCATGCAGTTCTTC,CASGLAGELMQFF
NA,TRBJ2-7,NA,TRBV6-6,TGTGCCAGCAGTAAGCGACCGGGACAGCAGTACTTC,CASSKRPGQQYF
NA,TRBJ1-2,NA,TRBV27,TGTGCCAGCAGTTTTGGCAGAACTAACTATGGCTACACCTTC,CASSFGRTNYGYTF
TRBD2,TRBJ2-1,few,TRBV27,TGTGCCAGCAGTTCCTATAGCGGGAGGTCCTACAATGAGCAGTTCTTC,CASSSYSGRSYNEQFF
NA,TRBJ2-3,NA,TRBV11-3,TGTGCCAGCAGCTTCCGTAGGGGGGGCACAGATACGCAGTATTTT,CASSFRRGGTDTQYF
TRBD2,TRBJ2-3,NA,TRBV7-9,TGTGCCAGCAGCTTTATAGGACTAGCGAGCACAGATACGCAGTATTTT,CASSFIGLASTDTQYF
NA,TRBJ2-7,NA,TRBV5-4,TGTGCCAGCAGCTTGGGACAGGACCTCTACGAGCAGTACTTC,CASSLGQDLYEQYF
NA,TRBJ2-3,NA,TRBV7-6,TGTGCCAGCAGTCCACCTAGCGGCACAGATACGCAGTATTTT,CASSPPSGTDTQYF
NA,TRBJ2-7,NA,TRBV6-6,TGTGCCAGCAGTTACTCTCCAAACCACTCTCTGCGGCAGTACTTC,CASSYSPNHSLRQYF
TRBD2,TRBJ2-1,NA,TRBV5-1,TGCGCCAGCAGTCTTCGTGGGACTAGCGTCTACAATGAGCAGTTCTTC,CASSLRGTSVYNEQFF
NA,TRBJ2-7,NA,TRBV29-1,TGCAGCGTTGGACAGGACTCCTACGAGCAGTACTTC,CSVGQDSYEQYF
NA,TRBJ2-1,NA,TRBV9,TGTGCCAGCAGCGTACTCCGTGACTCCTACAATGAGCAGTTCTTC,CASSVLRDSYNEQFF
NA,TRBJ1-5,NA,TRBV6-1,TGTGCCAGCAGTGAAGCGTGGAATCAGCCCCAGCATTTT,CASSEAWNQPQHF
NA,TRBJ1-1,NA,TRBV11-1,TGTGCCAGCAGCCCGGACTCGAGGGGCACTGAAGCTTTCTTT,CASSPDSRGTEAFF
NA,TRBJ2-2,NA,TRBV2,TGTGCCAGTGAAGGTGCGAACACCGGGGAGCTGTTTTTT,CASEGANTGELFF
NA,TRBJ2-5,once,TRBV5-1,TGCGCCAGCAGACATATTAGTGGCCCCCAAGAGACCCAGTACTTC,CASRHISGPQETQYF
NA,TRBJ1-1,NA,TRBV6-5,TGTGCCAGCAGTTACCGACTTTGGACTGAAGCTTTCTTT,CASSYRLWTEAFF
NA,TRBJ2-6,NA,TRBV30,TGTGCCACCGACGGCTCTGGGGCCAACGTCCTGACTTTC,CATDGSGANVLTF
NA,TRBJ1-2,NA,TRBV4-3,TGCGCCAGCAGCCAAGATTTTGACAGGCACTTCTATGGCTACACCTTC,CASSQDFDRHFYGYTF
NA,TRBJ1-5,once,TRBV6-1,TGTGCCAGCAGTGAACCCTTCTGGCAGCCCCAGCATTTT,CASSEPFWQPQHF
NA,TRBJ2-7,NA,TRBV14,TGTGCCAGCAGCCAAGTTTACGGGCCCGCCTACGAGCAGTACTTC,CASSQVYGPAYEQYF
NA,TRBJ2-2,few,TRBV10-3,TGTGCCACTACGTCCGGGGAGCTGTTTTTT,CATTSGELFF
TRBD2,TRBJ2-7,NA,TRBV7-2,TGTGCCAGCAGCTTAACTAGCGGAACCTACGAGCAGTACTTC,CASSLTSGTYEQYF
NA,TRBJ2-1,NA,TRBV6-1,TGTGCCAGCAGTGATCTTGGCAGCTTCTCCTACAATGAGCAGTTCTTC,CASSDLGSFSYNEQFF
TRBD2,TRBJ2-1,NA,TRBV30,TGTGCCTGGAGTGTGGTTCGGACTAGCGGGAGGAATGAGCAGTTCTTC,CAWSVVRTSGRNEQFF
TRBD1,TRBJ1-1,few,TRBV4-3,TGCGCCAGCAGTCAGGTCCAAGGGGGCCCAACTGAAGCTTTCTTT,CASSQVQGGPTEAFF
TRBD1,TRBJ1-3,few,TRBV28,TGTGCCAGCAGTCGGACAGGAACGATCAATGGAAACACCATATATTTT,CASSRTGTINGNTIYF
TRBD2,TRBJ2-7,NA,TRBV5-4,TGTGCCAGCAGCCCGTCCCTGGGGCTAGCGGCCTACGAGCAGTACTTC,CASSPSLGLAAYEQYF
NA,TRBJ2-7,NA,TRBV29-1,TGCAGCGTTGGCAGGGGAGGCGGCGAGCAGTACTTC,CSVGRGGGEQYF
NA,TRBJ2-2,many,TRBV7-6,TGTGCCAGCAGCAGCACGCAGGGGACCGGGGAGCTGTTTTTT,CASSSTQGTGELFF
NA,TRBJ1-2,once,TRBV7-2,TGTGCCAGCAGCTGGGCCAAATTGGAAGCTAACTATGGCTACACCTTC,CASSWAKLEANYGYTF
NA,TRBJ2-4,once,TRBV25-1,TGTGCCAGCACAGTGACCAAAAACATTCAGTACTTC,CASTVTKNIQYF
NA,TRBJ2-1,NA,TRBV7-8,TGTGCCAGCAGCTCAAGAAGCAGGGGTGAGCAGTTCTTC,CASSSRSRGEQFF
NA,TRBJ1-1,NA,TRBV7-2,TGTGCCAGCAGCTTATGGGAGATGAACACTGAAGCTTTCTTT,CASSLWEMNTEAFF
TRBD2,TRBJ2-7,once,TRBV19,TGTGCCAGTAGTATCCGACTAGCGGGAGTGTTTGAGCAGTACTTC,CASSIRLAGVFEQYF
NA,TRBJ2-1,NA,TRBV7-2,TGTGCCAGCAGGGTAAGCTCCTACAATGAGCAGTTCTTC,CASRVSSYNEQFF
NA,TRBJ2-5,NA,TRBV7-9,TGTGCCAGCAGCGTGACCGGGAGCCAAGAGACCCAGTACTTC,CASSVTGSQETQYF
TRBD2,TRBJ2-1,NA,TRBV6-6,TGTGCCAGCAGTTTCCCAGAAGCGGGAGTACCGTTCTTC,CASSFPEAGVPFF
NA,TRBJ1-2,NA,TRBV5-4,TGTGCCAGCAGCTTAGACAGTCTCATTAACTATGGCTACACCTTC,CASSLDSLINYGYTF
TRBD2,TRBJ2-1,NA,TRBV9,TGTGCCAGCAGCGTAGGCGGGAGTTTTGCCAATGAGCAGTTCTTC,CASSVGGSFANEQFF
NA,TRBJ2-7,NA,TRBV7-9,TGTGCCAGCAGCACTCCGGGACATACCTACGAGCAGTACTTC,CASSTPGHTYEQYF
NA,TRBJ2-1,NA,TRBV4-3,TGCGCCAGCAGCCAAGGTCTAAAGGGAGGCTACAATGAGCAGTTCTTC,CASSQGLKGGYNEQFF
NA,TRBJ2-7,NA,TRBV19,TGTGCCAGTAGTATAGGGGACTCCTCCTACGAGCAGTACTTC,CASSIGDSSYEQYF
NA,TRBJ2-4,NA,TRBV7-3,TGTGCCAGCAGCCCTCCAAGAACAGGAGTAGCCAAAAACATTCAGTACTTC,CASSPPRTGVAKNIQYF
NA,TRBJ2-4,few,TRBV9,TGTGCCAGCAGCTTAGGGTGGGCGGAAAAGCAAAACATTCAGTACTTC,CASSLGWAEKQNIQYF
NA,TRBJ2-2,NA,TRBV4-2,TGTGCCAGCAGCCGCATGGGGGAGAACACCGGGGAGCTGTTTTTT,CASSRMGENTGELFF
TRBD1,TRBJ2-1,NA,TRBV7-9,TGTGCCAGCAGCTTCCCGACAGGGATGAATGAGCAGTTCTTC,CASSFPTGMNEQFF
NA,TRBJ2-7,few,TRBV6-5,TGTGCCAGCAGTTCTCCTCCGGGCGAGCAGTACTTC,CASSSPPGEQYF
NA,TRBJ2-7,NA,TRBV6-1,TGTGCCAGCAGTGTGGTCTCGGGCAGCTACGAGCAGTACTTC,CASSVVSGSYEQYF